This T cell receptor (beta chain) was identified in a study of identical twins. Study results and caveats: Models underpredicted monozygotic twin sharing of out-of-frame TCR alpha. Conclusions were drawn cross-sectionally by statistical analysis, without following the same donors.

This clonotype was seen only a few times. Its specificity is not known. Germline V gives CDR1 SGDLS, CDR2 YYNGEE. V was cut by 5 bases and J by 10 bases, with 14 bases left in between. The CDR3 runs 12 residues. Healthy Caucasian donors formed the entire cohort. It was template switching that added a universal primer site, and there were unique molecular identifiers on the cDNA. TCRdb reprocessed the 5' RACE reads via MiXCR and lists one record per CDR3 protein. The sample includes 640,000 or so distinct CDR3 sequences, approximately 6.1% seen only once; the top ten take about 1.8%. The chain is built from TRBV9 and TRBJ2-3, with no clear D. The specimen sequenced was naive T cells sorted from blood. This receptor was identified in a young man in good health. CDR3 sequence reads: CASSPEKFAQYF. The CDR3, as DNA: TGTGCCAGCAGTCCCGAGAAGTTTGCGCAGTATTTT.